Below, 4 T cell receptor beta chains from the same sample are listed, as sequenced in a study of CXCR3-negative and CXCR3-positive naive CD8 T cells. General observations from the study: CXCR3-positive naive cells had more hydrophobic TRB CDR3s than CXCR3-negative naive cells.

It was by 5' RACE with UMI labels that the TRB cDNA libraries were prepared. TCRdb reanalyzed the 5' RACE reads, giving one entry per CDR3 protein sequence and no DNA. This sample's table reports roughly 110,000 distinct CDR3 sequences. No antigens are known for them. The sample taken for sequencing was naive CXCR3+ CD8+ T cells from blood. As to subset: CD45RO-CCR7+CD27+CD95- naive CD8+ T cells expressing CXCR3 (TNR3+). Receptors originate from a human donor in good health. Some clones in this sample may be carry-over from other donors' samples.

This chain connects TRBV7-9 to TRBJ2-7; lacking DNA, the TRBD2 call made by TCRdb goes unchecked. CDR3 length equals 18 residues. Germline CDR1 reads SEHNR; CDR2 reads FQNEAQ (reference sequence). CDR3 loop: CASSPRTSGGPYRAEQYF.

CDR3 in amino acids: CASSLLKEGYNEQFF. V gene TRBV7-8 combines with J gene TRBJ2-1. The CDR3 has 15 residues. The germline V gene encodes CDR1 SGHVS and CDR2 FQNEAQ.

This chain uses TRBV7-8 with TRBJ1-5; no DNA is available, so the TRBD1 call from TCRdb remains unchecked. CDR3 size: 16 residues. CDR1 and CDR2 from the germline V gene are SGHVS and FQNEAQ. The CDR3 loop is CASSRPDSGGAEPQHF.

This chain uses TRBV5-5 with TRBJ1-2; checking the TCRdb D call of TRBD1 is not possible without DNA. The CDR3 has 14 amino acids. Germline CDR1 SGHKS, CDR2 YYEKEE (reference sequence). The CDR3: CASRLGTGVYGYTF. The entire variable domain, with the rest obtained from reference TRBV5-5 and TRBJ1-2, is as follows: DAGVTQSPTHLIKTRGQQVTLRCSPISGHKSVSWYQQVLGQGPQFIFQYYEKEERGRGNFPDRFSARQFPNYSSELNVNALLLGDSALYLCASRLGTGVYGYTFGSGTRLTVV.